This T cell receptor beta chain was identified during a study of blood T cell repertoires in COVID-19 (dated by TCRdb to 2018 to 2020). Turning to the overall study: Collaborator samples came from the United States, Italy and Spain and covered acute and convalescent phases of COVID-19. The samples were drawn from two sources: the first 160 participants of the ongoing ImmuneRACE study, and 1,200 or so subjects contributed by 6 global collaborators. Deeply sampled blood TCRbeta repertoires from subjects exposed to, actively infected with, or recovered from COVID-19 were included in the dataset. Nearly every sample came with metadata listing a de-identified subject ID, COVID-19 status, age in years and sex. The material from the prospective study consisted of cDNA or gDNA derived from T cells, B-cell-depleted T cells, or PBMCs. Where available, HLA class I and class II types were obtained from metadata supplied by the sample provider rather than from assay-based typing. The repertoires were released in a freely available public database intended as a resource for research on the immune response to SARS-CoV-2.

TCRbeta CDR3 regions were amplified from genomic DNA using the immunoSEQ Assay, a bias-controlled multiplex PCR. The published analysis was carried out like this. Within the assay, amplification of reference gene primers was used to estimate how many nucleated cells each sample contained. To quantify the absolute abundance of each unique TCRbeta CDR3 rearrangement, sequence reads were collapsed and filtered. Productive Simpson clonality was computed per sample as the square root of Simpson's diversity index over productive rearrangements. The table comes from immuneACCESS by way of TCRdb, which keeps in-frame sequences with V and J called. Part of the clones is missing from these tables; in studies checked, under half for an unresolved V gene and the rest for unknown reasons. Clone size and the V and J calls come from that table; the DNA yielded D and trimming. Within this sample are fewer than 200,000 clones, with around four fifths of them counted one time only. 6.5% to 9.5% of the sample comes from the top ten.

What the research found in general, with its limitations: The amount of clinical and demographic metadata varied by source and participant and was provided uncurated.

In Seattle, one collaborating source enrolled patients while the infection was active and tracked those patients longitudinally over the course of disease. Each collaborating institution followed its own protocols to collect whole blood in K2EDTA tubes. For TCRbeta analysis, collaborator samples were shipped as frozen whole blood, as isolated PBMCs, or as DNA extracted from either sample type. Of note for this clone: Its antigen remains undetermined. Base quality data are lacking; no much larger clone is found one base away.

What was sequenced was peripheral blood. This sequence was found in a woman at least 80 years old with COVID-19, enrolled during active disease.

The nucleotides read TGTGCCAGCAGCTTAAGAGCAAATCAGCCCCAGCATTTT. Its translation is CASSLRANQPQHF. Recombination joined TRBV5-6 with TRBJ1-5; the D gene remains uncertain. The CDR3 spans 13 residues, from the cysteine through the phenylalanine. The read is trimmed to its CDR3 DNA, 39 bases read in frame from base 1. V loses 2 bases, J loses 4 bases, and the germline ends lie 7 bases apart. The germline V gene provides CDR1 SGHDT and CDR2 YYEEEE.